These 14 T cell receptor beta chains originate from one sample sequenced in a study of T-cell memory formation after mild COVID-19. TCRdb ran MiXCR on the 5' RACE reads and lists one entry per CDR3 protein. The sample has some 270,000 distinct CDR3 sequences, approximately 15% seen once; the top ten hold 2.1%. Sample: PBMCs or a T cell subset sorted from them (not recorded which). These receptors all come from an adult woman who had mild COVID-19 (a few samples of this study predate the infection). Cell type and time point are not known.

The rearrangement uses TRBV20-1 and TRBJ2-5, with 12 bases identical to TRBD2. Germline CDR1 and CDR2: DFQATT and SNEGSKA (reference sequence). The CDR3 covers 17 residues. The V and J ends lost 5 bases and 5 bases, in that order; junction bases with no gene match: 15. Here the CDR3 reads CSAPRLAGALTGETQYF. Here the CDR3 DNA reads TGCAGTGCTCCTAGACTAGCGGGGGCCCTAACGGGGGAGACCCAGTACTTC.

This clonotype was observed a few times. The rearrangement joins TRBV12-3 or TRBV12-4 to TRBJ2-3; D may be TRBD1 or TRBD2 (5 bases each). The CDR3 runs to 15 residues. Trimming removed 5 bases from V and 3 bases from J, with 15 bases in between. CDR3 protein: CASSETGPRTDTQYF. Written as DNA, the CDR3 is TGTGCCAGCAGTGAGACGGGGCCCAGGACAGATACGCAGTATTTT.

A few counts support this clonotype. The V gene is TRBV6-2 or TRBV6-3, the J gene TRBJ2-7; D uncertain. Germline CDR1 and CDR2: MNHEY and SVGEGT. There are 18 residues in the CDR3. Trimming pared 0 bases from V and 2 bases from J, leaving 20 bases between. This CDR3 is CASSYSIRQLWPTYEQYF. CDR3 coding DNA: TGTGCCAGCAGTTACTCGATAAGGCAGTTATGGCCTACCTACGAGCAGTACTTC.

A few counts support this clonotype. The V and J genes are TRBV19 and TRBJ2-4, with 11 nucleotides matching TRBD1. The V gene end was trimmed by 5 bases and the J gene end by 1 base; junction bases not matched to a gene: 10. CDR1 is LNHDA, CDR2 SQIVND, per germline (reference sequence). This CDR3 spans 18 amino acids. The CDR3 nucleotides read TGTGCCAGTAGTCCAGGCCCGGGACAGGGGGTTGCCAAAAACATTCAGTACTTC. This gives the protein CASSPGPGQGVAKNIQYF.

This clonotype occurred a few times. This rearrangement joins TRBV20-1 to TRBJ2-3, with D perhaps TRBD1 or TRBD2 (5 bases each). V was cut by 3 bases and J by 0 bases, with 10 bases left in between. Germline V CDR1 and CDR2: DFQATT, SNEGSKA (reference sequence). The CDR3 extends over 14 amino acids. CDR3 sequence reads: CSASEGSSTDTQYF. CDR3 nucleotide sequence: TGCAGTGCTAGTGAGGGGTCTAGCACAGATACGCAGTATTTT.

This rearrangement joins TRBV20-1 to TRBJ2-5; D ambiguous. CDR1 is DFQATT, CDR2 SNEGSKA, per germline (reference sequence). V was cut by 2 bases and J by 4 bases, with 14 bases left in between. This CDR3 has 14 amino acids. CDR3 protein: CSARTLRDRETQYF. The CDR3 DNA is TGCAGTGCTAGAACGTTGAGAGACCGAGAGACCCAGTACTTC.

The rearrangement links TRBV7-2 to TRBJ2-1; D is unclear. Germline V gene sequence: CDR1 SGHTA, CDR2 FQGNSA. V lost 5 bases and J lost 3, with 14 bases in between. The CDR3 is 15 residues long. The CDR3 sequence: CASSQAPTSYNEQFF. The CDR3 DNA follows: TGTGCCAGCAGCCAAGCTCCGACCAGCTACAATGAGCAGTTCTTC.

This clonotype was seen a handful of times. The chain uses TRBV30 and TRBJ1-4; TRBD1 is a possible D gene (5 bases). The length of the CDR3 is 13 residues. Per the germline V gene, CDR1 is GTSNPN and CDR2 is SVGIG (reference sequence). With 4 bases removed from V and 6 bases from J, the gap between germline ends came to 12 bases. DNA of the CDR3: TGTGCCTGGACAGAAGGGGTTGATGAAAAACTGTTTTTT. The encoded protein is CAWTEGVDEKLFF. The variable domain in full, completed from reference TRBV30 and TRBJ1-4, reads SQTIHQWPATLVQPVGSPLSLECTVEGTSNPNLYWYRQAAGRGLQLLFYSVGIGQISSEVPQNLSASRPQDRQFILSSKKLLLSDSGFYLCAWTEGVDEKLFFGSGTQLSVL.

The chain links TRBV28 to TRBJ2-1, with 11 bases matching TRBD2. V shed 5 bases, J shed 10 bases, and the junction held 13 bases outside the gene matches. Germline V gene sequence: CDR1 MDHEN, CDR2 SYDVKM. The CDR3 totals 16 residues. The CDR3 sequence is CASSHSGRADGSEQFF. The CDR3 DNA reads TGTGCCAGCAGTCATAGCGGGAGGGCCGACGGATCGGAGCAGTTCTTC.

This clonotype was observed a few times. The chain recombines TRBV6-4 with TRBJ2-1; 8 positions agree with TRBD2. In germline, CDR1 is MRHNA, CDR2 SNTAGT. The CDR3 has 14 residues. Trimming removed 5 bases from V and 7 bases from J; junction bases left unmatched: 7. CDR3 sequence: CASSTLAGKNEQFF. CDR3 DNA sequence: TGTGCCAGCAGTACCTTAGCGGGGAAGAATGAGCAGTTCTTC.

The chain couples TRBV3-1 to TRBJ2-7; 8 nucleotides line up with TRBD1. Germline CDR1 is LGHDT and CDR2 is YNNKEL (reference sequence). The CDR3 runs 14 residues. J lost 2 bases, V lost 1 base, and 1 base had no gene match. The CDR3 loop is CASSQAGQAYEQYF. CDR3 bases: TGTGCCAGCAGCCAAGCGGGACAGGCCTACGAGCAGTACTTC.

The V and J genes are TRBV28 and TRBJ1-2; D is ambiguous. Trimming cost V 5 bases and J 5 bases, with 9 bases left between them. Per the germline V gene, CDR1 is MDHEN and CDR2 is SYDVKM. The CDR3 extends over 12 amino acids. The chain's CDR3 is CASSKGRYGYTF. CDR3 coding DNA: TGTGCCAGCAGTAAAGGACGGTATGGCTACACCTTC.

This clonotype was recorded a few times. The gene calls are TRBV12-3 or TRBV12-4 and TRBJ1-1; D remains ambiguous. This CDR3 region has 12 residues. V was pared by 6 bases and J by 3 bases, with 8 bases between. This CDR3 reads CASSLRYTEAFF. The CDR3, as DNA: TGTGCCAGCAGCCTTAGGTACACTGAAGCTTTCTTT.

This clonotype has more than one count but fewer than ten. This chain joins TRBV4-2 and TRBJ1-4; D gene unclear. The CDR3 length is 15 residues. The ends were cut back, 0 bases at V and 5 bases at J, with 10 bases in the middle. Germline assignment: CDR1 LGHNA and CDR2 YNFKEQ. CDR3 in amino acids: CASSQESTVNEKLFF. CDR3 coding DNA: TGTGCCAGCAGCCAAGAGTCTACAGTCAATGAAAAACTGTTTTTT.